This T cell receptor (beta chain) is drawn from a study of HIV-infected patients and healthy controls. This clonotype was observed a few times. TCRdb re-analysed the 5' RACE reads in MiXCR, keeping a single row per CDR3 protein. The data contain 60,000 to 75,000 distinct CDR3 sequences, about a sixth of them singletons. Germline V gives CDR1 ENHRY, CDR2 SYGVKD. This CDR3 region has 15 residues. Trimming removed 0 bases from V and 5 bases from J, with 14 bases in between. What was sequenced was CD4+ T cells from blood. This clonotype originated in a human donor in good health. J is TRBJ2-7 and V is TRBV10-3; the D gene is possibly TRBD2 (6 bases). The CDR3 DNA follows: TGTGCCATCAGTGAGTCGCAGGGAGGTGTCGACGAGCAGTACTTC. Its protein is CAISESQGGVDEQYF.